These 15 T cell receptor beta chains came from one sample sequenced in a study of Ad26.COV2.S vaccination and SARS-CoV-2 variants (dated by TCRdb to the early 2020s). What the treatment or condition label conveys for this sample: some 20 received Ad26.COV2.S at low or high dose, single or two shots; about 5 received placebo; per-sample allocation not given. Repertoires of vaccine and placebo recipients were sequenced from samples collected on day 63 after the first injection. The library was built by means of the immunoSEQ multiplex PCR assay. TCRdb retrieved this table from immuneACCESS and kept in-frame rearrangements only. Not all clones are present; in checked studies, unresolved V genes account for under half, and no reason is known for the remainder. The sample yields about 680,000 clones; around 92% were counted once. The ten largest clones take up approximately 1.5% of the sample. The input for sequencing was peripheral blood, taken in a trial of Ad26.COV2.S vaccine versus placebo. These receptors all stem from a person aged 18 to 65 who received the Ad26.COV2.S COVID-19 vaccine or a placebo.

This chain connects TRBV2 to TRBJ2-5, with D possibly being TRBD2 (6 bases). The germline CDR1 and CDR2 sequences are SNHLY and FYNNEI. This CDR3 contains 16 residues. Trimming took 7 bases from V and 5 from J, leaving 23 bases between them. The CDR3: CASIYPGLAEGETQYF. CDR3 nucleotides: TGTGCCAGCATATACCCCGGGCTCGCGGAGGGTGAGACCCAGTACTTC.

The V call is TRBV4-1, the J call TRBJ1-5; perhaps TRBD1 as D (6 bases). The CDR3 loop spans 15 amino acids. V was shortened by 0 bases and J by 9 bases, with 15 bases between the two germline ends. Germline CDR1 and CDR2: MGHRA and YSYEKL. CDR3 DNA: TGCGCCAGCAGCCAAGATAGGGGGGGAAACAGGCCCCAGCATTTT. Translation gives CASSQDRGGNRPQHF.

CDR3 in amino acids: CASRWDREGTEAFF. The CDR3 DNA is TGTGCCAGCAGGTGGGACAGGGAGGGCACTGAAGCTTTCTTT. The chain employs TRBV6-6 and TRBJ1-1; 9 nucleotides match TRBD1. The germline V gene encodes CDR1 MNHNY and CDR2 SVGAGI (reference sequence). V was pared by 6 bases and J by 4 bases, with 6 bases of the junction left unmatched. The CDR3 runs 14 residues.

This chain uses TRBV20-1 with TRBJ2-5; the D is unclear. The germline CDR1 and CDR2 sequences are DFQATT and SNEGSKA (reference sequence). Trimming pared 3 bases from V and 2 bases from J, leaving 7 bases between. There are 12 residues in the CDR3. Here the CDR3 reads CSASPTQETQYF. For the CDR3, the DNA is TGCAGTGCTAGTCCCACACAAGAGACCCAGTACTTC.

This clone was seen once. The rearrangement links TRBV5-4 to TRBJ1-2; D call uncertain. The ends were cut back, 0 bases at V and 0 bases at J, with 12 bases in the middle. This CDR3 is built from 16 residues. Germline loops: CDR1 SGHNT, CDR2 YYREEE (reference sequence). CDR3 amino acids: CASSLARSQTNYGYTF. DNA for the CDR3: TGTGCCAGCAGCTTGGCGCGCTCTCAGACTAACTATGGCTACACCTTC.

The chain combines TRBV3-1 (or the pseudogene TRBV3-2) with TRBJ1-2; D unresolved. CDR1 and CDR2 (germline): LGHDT, YNNKEL (reference sequence). The CDR3 extends over 15 amino acids. V shed 0 bases and J shed 7 bases, with 15 bases lying between them. CDR3 DNA: TGTGCCAGCAGCCAAGATAGGGCCACTTGGGGTGGCTACACCTTC. Amino acids: CASSQDRATWGGYTF.

The CDR3 is CASSPAGTGGETQYF. The CDR3, as DNA: TGTGCCAGCAGCCCAGCCGGGACAGGTGGAGAGACCCAGTACTTC. The J gene is TRBJ2-5, the V gene TRBV27, with 8 bases matching TRBD1. The V and J ends lost 6 bases and 4 bases, in that order; junction bases with no gene match: 10. Germline CDR1 reads MNHEY; CDR2 reads SMNVEV (reference sequence). The CDR3 has 15 amino acids.

This clone appeared a single time. This chain connects TRBV2 to TRBJ2-2; no firm D call. This CDR3 is 15 amino acids long. The ends were cut back, 0 bases at V and 2 bases at J, with 7 bases in the middle. Germline V gene sequence: CDR1 SNHLY, CDR2 FYNNEI. The CDR3 region is CASSEAYLNTGELFF. As DNA, the CDR3 is TGTGCCAGCAGTGAAGCCTACTTAAACACCGGGGAGCTGTTTTTT.

J is TRBJ2-4 and V is TRBV6-6; possibly TRBD2 for D (5 bases). Trimming took 5 bases from V and 7 from J, leaving 15 bases between them. Germline V gene data show CDR1 as MNHNY and CDR2 as SVGAGI (reference sequence). CDR3 length equals 14 residues. CDR3 protein: CASSRAGLENIQYF. In DNA form, the CDR3 reads TGTGCCAGCAGTAGGGCCGGACTTGAGAACATTCAGTACTTC.

The chain recombines TRBV5-1 with TRBJ2-1; 11 positions match TRBD2. V gave up 3 bases and J gave up 9 bases; unmatched junction bases: 8. CDR1 and CDR2 (germline): SGHRS, YFSETQ. The CDR3 has 15 amino acids. CDR3: CASSYGTSGPGEQFF. Here the CDR3 DNA reads TGCGCCAGCAGCTACGGGACTAGCGGCCCTGGTGAGCAGTTCTTC.

The chain uses TRBV19 and TRBJ2-1; 9 bases agree with TRBD2. V trimming: 9 bases; J trimming: 5 bases; junction bases outside the gene matches: 11. The CDR3 spans 15 residues. CDR1 LNHDA and CDR2 SQIVND come from the germline V gene (reference sequence). Here the CDR3 DNA reads TGTGCCAGGGCCCCCCAGCGGGAGGATAACAATGAGCAGTTCTTC. Its translation is CARAPQREDNNEQFF.

The chain is built from TRBV5-4 and TRBJ1-2; the D is unclear. CDR3 length: 13 residues. Trimming cost V 0 bases and J 2 bases, with 5 bases left between them. Germline loops: CDR1 SGHNT, CDR2 YYREEE (reference sequence). CDR3 region: CASSLGLNYGYTF. CDR3 DNA sequence: TGTGCCAGCAGCTTGGGACTAAACTATGGCTACACCTTC.

This rearrangement joins TRBV6-2 or TRBV6-3 to TRBJ1-5; D gene ambiguous. From germline, CDR1 is MNHEY and CDR2 SVGEGT. The CDR3 totals 16 residues. V was cut by 6 bases and J by 2 bases, with 17 bases left in between. The CDR3, as DNA: TGTGCCAGCAGCCACTCGGAGGGTAAGGGCAATCAGCCCCAGCATTTT. Its translation is CASSHSEGKGNQPQHF.

The chain uses TRBV6-5 and TRBJ1-3; D perhaps matches TRBD1 (5 bases). Germline CDR1 is MNHEY and CDR2 is SVGAGI. Trimming cost V 7 bases and J 0 bases, with 13 bases left between them. The CDR3 length is 15 residues. CDR3 in DNA: TGTGCCAGCATCCTTAACGGGGGCTCTGGAAACACCATATATTTT. It encodes CASILNGGSGNTIYF.

This clone was seen many times. The rearrangement uses TRBV6-1 and TRBJ2-7; D unresolved. Germline V gene lookup returns CDR1 MNHNS and CDR2 SASEGT. This CDR3 has 15 amino acids. V lost 2 bases, J lost 0 bases, and 11 bases lay in between. CDR3 residues: CASSERAGRSYEQYF. CDR3 in DNA: TGTGCCAGCAGTGAAAGGGCAGGACGCTCCTACGAGCAGTACTTC.